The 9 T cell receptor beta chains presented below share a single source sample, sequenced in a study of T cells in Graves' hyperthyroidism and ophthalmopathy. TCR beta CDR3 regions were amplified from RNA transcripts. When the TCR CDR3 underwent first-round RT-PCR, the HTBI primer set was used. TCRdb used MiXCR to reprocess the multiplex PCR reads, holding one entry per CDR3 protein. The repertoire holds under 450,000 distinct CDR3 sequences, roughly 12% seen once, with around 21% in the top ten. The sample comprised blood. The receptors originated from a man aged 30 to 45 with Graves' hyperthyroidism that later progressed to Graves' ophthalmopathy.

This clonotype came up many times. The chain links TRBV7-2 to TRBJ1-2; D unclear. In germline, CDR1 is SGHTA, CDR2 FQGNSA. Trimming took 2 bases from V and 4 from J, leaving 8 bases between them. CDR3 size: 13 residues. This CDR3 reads CASSLLGFYGYTF. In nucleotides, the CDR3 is TGTGCCAGCAGCTTACTGGGGTTCTATGGCTACACCTTC.

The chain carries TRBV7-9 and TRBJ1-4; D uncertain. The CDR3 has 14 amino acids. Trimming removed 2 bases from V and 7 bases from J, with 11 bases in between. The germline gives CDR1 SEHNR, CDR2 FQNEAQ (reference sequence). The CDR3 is CASSLRAAPEKLFF. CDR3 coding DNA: TGTGCCAGCAGCTTACGGGCAGCTCCTGAAAAACTGTTTTTT.

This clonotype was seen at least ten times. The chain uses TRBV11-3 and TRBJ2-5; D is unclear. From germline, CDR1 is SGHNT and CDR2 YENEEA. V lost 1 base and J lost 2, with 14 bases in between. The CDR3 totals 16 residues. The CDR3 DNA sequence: TGTGCCAGCAGCTTAGCATTCCATCTCGGGCAAGAGACCCAGTACTTC. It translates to CASSLAFHLGQETQYF.

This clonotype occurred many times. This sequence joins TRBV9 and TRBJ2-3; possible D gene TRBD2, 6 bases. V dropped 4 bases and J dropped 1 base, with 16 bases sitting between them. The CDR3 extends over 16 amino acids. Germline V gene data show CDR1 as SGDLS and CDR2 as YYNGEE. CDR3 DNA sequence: TGTGCCAGCAGCCTCGGGGGTGGGGTCGGCACAGATACGCAGTATTTT. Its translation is CASSLGGGVGTDTQYF.

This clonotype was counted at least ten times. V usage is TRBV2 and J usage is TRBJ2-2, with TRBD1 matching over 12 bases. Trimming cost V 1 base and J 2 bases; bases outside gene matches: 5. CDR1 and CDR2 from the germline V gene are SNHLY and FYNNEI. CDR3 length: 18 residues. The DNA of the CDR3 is TGTGCCAGCAGTGAAGTCCCGGGACAGGGGGCAAACACCGGGGAGCTGTTTTTT. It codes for CASSEVPGQGANTGELFF.

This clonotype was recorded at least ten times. CDR3: CASSLGQGSYTF. As DNA, the CDR3 is TGTGCCAGCTCACTGGGACAGGGCAGCTACACCTTC. V is TRBV18 and J is TRBJ1-2; 9 bases line up with TRBD1. The germline gives CDR1 KGHSH, CDR2 LQKENI. There are 12 residues in the CDR3. The J segment lost 9 bases and the V segment lost 4 bases, leaving 3 bases of the junction unmatched. The variable domain in full, with the rest retrieved from reference TRBV18 and TRBJ1-2, is NAGVMQNPRHLVRRRGQEARLRCSPMKGHSHVYWYRQLPEEGLKFMVYLQKENIIDESGMPKERFSAEFPKEGPSILRIQQVVRGDSAAYFCASSLGQGSYTFGSGTRLTVV.

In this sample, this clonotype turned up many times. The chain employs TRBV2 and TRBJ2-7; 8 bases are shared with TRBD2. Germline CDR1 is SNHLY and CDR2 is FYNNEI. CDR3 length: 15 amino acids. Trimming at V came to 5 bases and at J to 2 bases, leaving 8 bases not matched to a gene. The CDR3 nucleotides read TGTGCCAGCAGTCGAATAGCGGGGCTGGCCTACGAGCAGTACTTC. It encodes CASSRIAGLAYEQYF.

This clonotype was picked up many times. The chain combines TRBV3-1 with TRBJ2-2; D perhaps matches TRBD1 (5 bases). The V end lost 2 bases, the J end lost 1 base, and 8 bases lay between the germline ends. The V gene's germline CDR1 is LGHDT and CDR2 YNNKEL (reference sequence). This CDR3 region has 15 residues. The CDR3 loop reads CASSQFTGNTGELFF. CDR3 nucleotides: TGTGCCAGCAGCCAATTTACAGGGAACACCGGGGAGCTGTTTTTT.

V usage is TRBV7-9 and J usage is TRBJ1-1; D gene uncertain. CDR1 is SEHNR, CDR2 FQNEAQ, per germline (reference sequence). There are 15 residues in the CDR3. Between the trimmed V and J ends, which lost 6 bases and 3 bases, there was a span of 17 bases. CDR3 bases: TGTGCCAGCAGGCCGCGGGTGGATGATTACACTGAAGCTTTCTTT. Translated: CASRPRVDDYTEAFF.